This T cell receptor beta chain was retrieved from a study of T cell responses to AZD1222 COVID-19 vaccine. Study-wide results and caveats: Close to half of spike-specific TCRs reportedly recognize unmutated variant regions.

As to this clone: Antigen unknown.

TCRdb's table, derived via immunoSEQ multiplex PCR, lists solely in-frame clones and lacks some. The table has 150,000 to 180,000 clones, 80% to 90% seen once. The length of the CDR3 is 14 residues. Germline CDR1 is SGHDN and CDR2 is FVKESK. V shed 0 bases and J shed 4 bases, with 9 bases lying between them. The V gene is TRBV14, the J gene TRBJ1-2; D uncertain. Sequences were derived from peripheral blood, sampled on day 0 of MenACWY control vaccination. The source of this sequence is an adult in good health. CDR3 amino acids: CASSQDARGYGYTF. The CDR3 region has the DNA TGTGCCAGCAGCCAAGACGCGCGAGGCTATGGCTACACCTTC.